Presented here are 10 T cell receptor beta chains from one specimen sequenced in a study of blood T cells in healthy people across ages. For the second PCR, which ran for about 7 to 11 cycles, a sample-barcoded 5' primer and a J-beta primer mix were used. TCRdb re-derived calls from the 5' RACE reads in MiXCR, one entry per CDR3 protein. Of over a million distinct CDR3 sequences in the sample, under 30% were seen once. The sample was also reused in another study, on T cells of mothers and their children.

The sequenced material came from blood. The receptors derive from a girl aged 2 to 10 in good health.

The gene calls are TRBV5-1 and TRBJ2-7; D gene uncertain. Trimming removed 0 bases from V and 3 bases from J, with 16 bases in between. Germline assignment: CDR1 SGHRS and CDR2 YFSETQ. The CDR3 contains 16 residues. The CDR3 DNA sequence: TGCGCCAGCAGCTTGGATTCTCGGGCAGGTAACTACGAGCAGTACTTC. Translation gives CASSLDSRAGNYEQYF. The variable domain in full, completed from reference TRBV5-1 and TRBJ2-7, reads KAGVTQTPRYLIKTRGQQVTLSCSPISGHRSVSWYQQTPGQGLQFLFEYFSETQRNKGNFPGRFSGRQFSNSRSEMNVSTLELGDSALYLCASSLDSRAGNYEQYFGPGTRLTVT.

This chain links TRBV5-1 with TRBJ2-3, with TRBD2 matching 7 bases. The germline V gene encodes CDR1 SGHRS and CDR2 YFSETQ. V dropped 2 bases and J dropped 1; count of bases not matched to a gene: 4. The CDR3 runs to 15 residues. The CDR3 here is CASSFALAGTDTQYF. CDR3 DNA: TGCGCCAGCAGCTTTGCGCTAGCGGGCACAGATACGCAGTATTTT. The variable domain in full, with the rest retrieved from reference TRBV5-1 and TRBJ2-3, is KAGVTQTPRYLIKTRGQQVTLSCSPISGHRSVSWYQQTPGQGLQFLFEYFSETQRNKGNFPGRFSGRQFSNSRSEMNVSTLELGDSALYLCASSFALAGTDTQYFGPGTRLTVL.

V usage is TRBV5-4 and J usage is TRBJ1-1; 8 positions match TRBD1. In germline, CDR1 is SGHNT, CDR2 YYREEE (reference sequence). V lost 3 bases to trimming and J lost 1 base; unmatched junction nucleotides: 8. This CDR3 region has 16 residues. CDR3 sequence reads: CASSSSPGTGNTEAFF. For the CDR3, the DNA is TGTGCCAGCAGCTCAAGCCCCGGGACAGGGAACACTGAAGCTTTCTTT.

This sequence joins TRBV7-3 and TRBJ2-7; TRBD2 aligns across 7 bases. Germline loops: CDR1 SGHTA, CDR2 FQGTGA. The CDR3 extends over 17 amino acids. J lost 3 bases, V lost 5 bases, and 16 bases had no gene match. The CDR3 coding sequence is TGTGCCAGCAGCCCTAGGGTTATTCGAGGGGACTACTACGAGCAGTACTTC. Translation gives CASSPRVIRGDYYEQYF.

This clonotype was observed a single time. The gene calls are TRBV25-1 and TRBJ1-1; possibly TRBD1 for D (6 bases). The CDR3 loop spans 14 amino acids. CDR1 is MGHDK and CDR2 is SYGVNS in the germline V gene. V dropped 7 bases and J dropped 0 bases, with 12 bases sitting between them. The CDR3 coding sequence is TGTGCCAGCAAGGAGGGGGTAATGAACACTGAAGCTTTCTTT. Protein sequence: CASKEGVMNTEAFF.

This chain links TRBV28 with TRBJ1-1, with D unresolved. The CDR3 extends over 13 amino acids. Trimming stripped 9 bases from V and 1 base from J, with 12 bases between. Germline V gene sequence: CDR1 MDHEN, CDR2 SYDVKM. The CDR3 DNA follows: TGTGCCAGTCTCCAGCCCGGGAACACTGAAGCTTTCTTT. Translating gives CASLQPGNTEAFF.

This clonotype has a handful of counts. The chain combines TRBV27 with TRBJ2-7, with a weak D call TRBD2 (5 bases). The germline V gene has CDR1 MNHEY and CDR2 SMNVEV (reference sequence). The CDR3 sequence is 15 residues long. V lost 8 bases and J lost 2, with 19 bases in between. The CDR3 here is CASGDQDFGAYEQYF. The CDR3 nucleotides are TGTGCCAGCGGCGACCAGGACTTCGGAGCCTACGAGCAGTACTTC.

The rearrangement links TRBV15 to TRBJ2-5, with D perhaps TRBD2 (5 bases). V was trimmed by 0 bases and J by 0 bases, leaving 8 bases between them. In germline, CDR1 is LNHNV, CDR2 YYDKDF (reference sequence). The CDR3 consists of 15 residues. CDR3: CATSRETGNQETQYF. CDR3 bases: TGTGCCACCAGCAGAGAGACCGGGAACCAAGAGACCCAGTACTTC.

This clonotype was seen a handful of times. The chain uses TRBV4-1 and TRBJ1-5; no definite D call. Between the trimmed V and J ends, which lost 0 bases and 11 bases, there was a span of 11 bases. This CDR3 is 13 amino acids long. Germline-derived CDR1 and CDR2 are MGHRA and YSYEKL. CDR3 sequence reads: CASSQDPPDAQHF. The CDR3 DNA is TGCGCCAGCAGCCAAGATCCCCCGGATGCCCAGCATTTT.

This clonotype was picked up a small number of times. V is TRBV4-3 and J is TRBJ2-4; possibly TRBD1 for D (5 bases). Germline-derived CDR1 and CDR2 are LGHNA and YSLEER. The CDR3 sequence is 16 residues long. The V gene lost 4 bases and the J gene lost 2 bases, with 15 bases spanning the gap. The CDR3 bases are TGCGCCAGCAGCCCAGGCCCATGGGGCACCAAAAACATTCAGTACTTC. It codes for CASSPGPWGTKNIQYF.